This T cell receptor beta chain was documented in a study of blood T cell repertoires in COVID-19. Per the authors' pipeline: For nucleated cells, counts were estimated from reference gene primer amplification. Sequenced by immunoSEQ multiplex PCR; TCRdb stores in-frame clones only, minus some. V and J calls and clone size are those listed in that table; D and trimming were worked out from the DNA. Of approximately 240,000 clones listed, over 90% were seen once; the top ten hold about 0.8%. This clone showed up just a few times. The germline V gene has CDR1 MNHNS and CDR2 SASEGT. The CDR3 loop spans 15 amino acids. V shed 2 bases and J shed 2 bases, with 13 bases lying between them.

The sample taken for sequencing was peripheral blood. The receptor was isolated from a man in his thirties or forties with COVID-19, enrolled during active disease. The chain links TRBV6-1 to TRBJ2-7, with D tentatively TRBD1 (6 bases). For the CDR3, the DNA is TGTGCCAGCAGTGAATTGGGGGCGATCCCCTACGAGCAGTACTTC. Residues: CASSELGAIPYEQYF.